The 7 T cell receptor beta chains reported below all come from one sample, sequenced in a study of T cells after yellow fever vaccination. TCRdb called the 5' RACE reads again in MiXCR, with one record for every CDR3 protein. This repertoire shows just under 600,000 distinct CDR3 sequences, roughly 14% found once; its top ten account for about 14%. Sequencing used PBMCs, obtained on the day of the yellow fever booster vaccination. The source of these receptors is a man aged 25-40 years who received the YFV17D yellow fever vaccine.

Only a few counts were recorded for this clonotype. The CDR3 loop is CASRLVSSYNEQFF. CDR3 sequence (DNA): TGTGCCAGCCGTCTGGTAAGCTCCTACAATGAGCAGTTCTTC. The chain uses TRBV6-1 and TRBJ2-1, with no clear D. The CDR3 is 14 residues long. The germline V and J ends were trimmed by 8 bases and 0 bases, with 11 bases remaining between them. Germline assignment: CDR1 MNHNS and CDR2 SASEGT.

This clonotype has just a few counts. V is TRBV3-1 and J is TRBJ1-2; unclear D gene. Germline CDR1 reads LGHDT; CDR2 reads YNNKEL (reference sequence). The germline V and J ends were trimmed by 7 bases and 4 bases, with 16 bases remaining between them. The CDR3 totals 14 residues. CDR3 loop: CASTGKGRSYGYTF. In DNA form, the CDR3 reads TGTGCCAGCACTGGAAAGGGCAGATCCTATGGCTACACCTTC.

V and J are TRBV3-1 and TRBJ1-1, with D unclear. Looked up from germline, CDR1 is LGHDT and CDR2 is YNNKEL (reference sequence). This CDR3 is 12 amino acids long. V was shortened by 5 bases and J by 0 bases, with 4 bases between the two germline ends. Here the CDR3 DNA reads TGTGCCAGCAGCACGGTGAACACTGAAGCTTTCTTT. This sequence encodes CASSTVNTEAFF.

This clonotype has more than one count but fewer than ten. The CDR3 nucleotides are TGTGCCAGCAGACCTGGCCCGGGAGGACTAGCGGGAGGAGGAGGAGAGACCCAGTACTTC. The encoded protein is CASRPGPGGLAGGGGETQYF. The V call is TRBV5-4, the J call TRBJ2-5; 14 bases fit TRBD2. The length of the CDR3 is 20 residues. Unmatched junction bases numbered 19, after V lost 5 bases and J lost 4 bases. CDR1 and CDR2 (germline): SGHNT, YYREEE (reference sequence).

The rearrangement uses TRBV10-3 and TRBJ1-1; D unclear. Germline-derived CDR1 and CDR2 are ENHRY and SYGVKD. V was cut by 3 bases and J by 1 base, with 6 bases left in between. CDR3 length: 13 amino acids. The CDR3 DNA sequence: TGTGCCATCAGTGATTCGAAGAACACTGAAGCTTTCTTT. It yields the protein CAISDSKNTEAFF.

The chain combines TRBV7-2 with TRBJ2-5, with 14 nucleotides matching TRBD2. Germline values: CDR1 SGHTA, CDR2 FQGNSA. J gave up 4 bases and V 5 bases, and 6 bases lay outside the gene matches. This CDR3 has 16 amino acids. In DNA form, the CDR3 reads TGTGCCAGCAGCATCGCCGGGACTAGCGGGAGAGAGACCCAGTACTTC. This codes for CASSIAGTSGRETQYF.

This clonotype was recorded a few times. The genes are TRBV19 and TRBJ2-5; no clear D gene. The CDR3 covers 14 residues. The germline V gene encodes CDR1 LNHDA and CDR2 SQIVND (reference sequence). Trimming removed 6 bases at V and 5 bases at J, with 16 bases between. The CDR3 DNA reads TGTGCCAGTAGGGGCCCTGGGAATTGGGAGACCCAGTACTTC. Its translation is CASRGPGNWETQYF.